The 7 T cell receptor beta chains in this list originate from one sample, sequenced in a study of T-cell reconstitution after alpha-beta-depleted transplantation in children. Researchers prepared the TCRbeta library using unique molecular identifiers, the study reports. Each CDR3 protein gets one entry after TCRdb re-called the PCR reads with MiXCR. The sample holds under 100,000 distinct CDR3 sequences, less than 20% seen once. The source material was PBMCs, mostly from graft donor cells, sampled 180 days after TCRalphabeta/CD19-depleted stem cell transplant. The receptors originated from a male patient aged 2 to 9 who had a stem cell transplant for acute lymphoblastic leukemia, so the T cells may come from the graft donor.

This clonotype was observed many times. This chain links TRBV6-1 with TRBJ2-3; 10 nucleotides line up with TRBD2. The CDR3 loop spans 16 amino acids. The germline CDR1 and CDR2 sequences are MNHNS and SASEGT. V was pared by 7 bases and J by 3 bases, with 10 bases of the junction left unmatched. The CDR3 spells CASTVSSGSKTDTQYF. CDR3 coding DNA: TGTGCCAGCACAGTGTCTAGCGGGAGTAAGACAGATACGCAGTATTTT.

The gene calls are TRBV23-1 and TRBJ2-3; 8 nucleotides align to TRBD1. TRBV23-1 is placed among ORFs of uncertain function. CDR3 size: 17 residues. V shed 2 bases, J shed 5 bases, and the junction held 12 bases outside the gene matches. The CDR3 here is CASSQLPSQGVGDTQYF. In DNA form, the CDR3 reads TGCGCCAGCAGTCAACTCCCCTCACAGGGGGTTGGAGATACGCAGTATTTT.

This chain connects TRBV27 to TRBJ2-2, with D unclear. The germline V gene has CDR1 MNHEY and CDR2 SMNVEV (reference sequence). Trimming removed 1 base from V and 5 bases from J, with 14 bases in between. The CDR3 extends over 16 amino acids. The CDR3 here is CASSLFPTRVTGELFF. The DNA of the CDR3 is TGTGCCAGCAGTTTATTCCCAACCAGAGTAACCGGGGAGCTGTTTTTT.

The chain's CDR3 is CSASSGTGGLGGNQPQHF. CDR3 DNA sequence: TGCAGTGCTAGTAGTGGGACAGGGGGCTTGGGGGGCAATCAGCCCCAGCATTTT. The gene calls are TRBV20-1 and TRBJ1-5, with 12 bases aligning to TRBD1. The V gene end was trimmed by 3 bases and the J gene end by 2 bases; junction bases not matched to a gene: 11. The CDR3 contains 18 residues. The germline gives CDR1 DFQATT, CDR2 SNEGSKA (reference sequence).

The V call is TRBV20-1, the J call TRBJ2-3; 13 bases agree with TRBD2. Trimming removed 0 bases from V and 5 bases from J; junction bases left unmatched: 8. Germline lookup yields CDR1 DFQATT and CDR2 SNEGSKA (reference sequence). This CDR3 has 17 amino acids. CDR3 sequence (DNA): TGCAGTGCTAGAGATTGGGTTGGGACTAGCGGGATAGATACGCAGTATTTT. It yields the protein CSARDWVGTSGIDTQYF.

The CDR3 protein is CASSLGTGALYNEQFF. In DNA, the CDR3 is TGCGCCAGCAGCTTGGGGACAGGAGCTCTCTACAATGAGCAGTTCTTC. V gene TRBV5-1 combines with J gene TRBJ2-1; 7 nucleotides match TRBD1. The ends lost 0 bases at V and 3 bases at J; junction bases unmatched: 6. The CDR3 runs to 16 residues. In germline, CDR1 is SGHRS, CDR2 YFSETQ.

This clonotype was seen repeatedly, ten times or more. CDR3 nucleotide sequence: TGCAGCGTTCAGACTAGCCTTACCGGGGAGCTGTTTTTT. This encodes CSVQTSLTGELFF. This rearrangement joins TRBV29-1 to TRBJ2-2, with TRBD2 identical over 7 bases. This CDR3 region has 13 residues. The V and J ends lost 5 bases and 5 bases, in that order; junction bases with no gene match: 5. Germline V gives CDR1 SQVTM, CDR2 ANQGSEA.